These 2 T cell receptor beta chains came from one sample sequenced in a study of T cell changes during pregnancy in multiple sclerosis. Profiling relied on immunoSEQ multiplex PCR, and the TCRdb table lists in-frame clones only, not all of them. The table lists around 60,000 clones, about nine tenths of them singletons, with about 2.7% in the top ten. The material sequenced was peripheral blood, taken in the first trimester of pregnancy. All receptors come from a female donor with multiple sclerosis, enrolled in a pregnancy study.

The chain recombines TRBV7-9 with TRBJ2-5, with D perhaps matching TRBD1 (6 bases). V shed 5 bases and J shed 5 bases, with 15 bases lying between them. The CDR3 sequence is 14 residues long. The germline CDR1 and CDR2 sequences are SEHNR and FQNEAQ (reference sequence). The DNA of the CDR3 is TGTGCCAGCAGCAACCCCAGGGGCCTGGAGACCCAGTACTTC. Translated: CASSNPRGLETQYF.

The chain has TRBV11-2 and TRBJ2-1, with TRBD2 matching over 7 bases. CDR3 length equals 16 residues. Germline V gene lookup returns CDR1 SGHAT and CDR2 FQNNGV. J lost 0 bases, V lost 1 base, and 3 bases had no gene match. The CDR3 bases are TGTGCCAGCAGCTTAGGGGGCGGGAGCTCCTACAATGAGCAGTTCTTC. Its translation: CASSLGGGSSYNEQFF.